The subject of this entry is one TCR beta chain. Its target antigen remains unknown. Nothing much larger sits one base from this clone, and base qualities are not available. This sample was taken from a study of blood T cell repertoires in COVID-19 (dated by TCRdb to the early 2020s). Broadly, across the study: Samples covering the acute and convalescent phases of COVID-19 were provided by collaborators in the United States, Italy and Spain. The dataset comprised deeply sampled blood TCRbeta repertoires from subjects exposed to, actively infected with, or recovered from COVID-19. Samples came from the ongoing ImmuneRACE study (first 160 participants) plus 1,254 subjects from 6 global collaborators. Sample metadata almost always included a de-identified subject ID, COVID-19 status, age in years and sex. Where available, HLA class I and class II types were obtained from metadata supplied by the sample provider rather than from assay-based typing. The material from the prospective study consisted of cDNA or gDNA derived from T cells, B-cell-depleted T cells, or PBMCs. The repertoires were made available in a free public database intended to serve as a resource for research on the immune response to SARS-CoV-2. Overall study outcomes, separate from this receptor: The quantity of clinical and demographic metadata differed by source and by participant and was supplied without curation.

Trimming removed 2 bases from V and 5 bases from J; the gene matches leave 5 bases unexplained. The CDR3, cysteine through phenylalanine, is 14 amino acids long. The only DNA kept is the CDR3, 42 bases in frame from the first base. CDR1 SGHTA and CDR2 FQGNSA are derived from the germline V gene. TCRbeta CDR3 regions were amplified from genomic DNA using the immunoSEQ Assay, a bias-controlled multiplex PCR. The original methods were these. Within the assay, amplification of reference gene primers was used to estimate how many nucleated cells each sample contained. Sequence reads were collapsed and filtered to measure the absolute abundance of every unique TCRbeta CDR3 rearrangement. For each sample, productive Simpson clonality was calculated as the square root of Simpson's diversity index across productive rearrangements. Here the immuneACCESS table is served through TCRdb, limited to in-frame sequences with V and J called. Missing clones are a known gap in these copies; in checked studies unresolved V genes cover under half, and the rest lacks a known reason. V, J and clone size were drawn from that table, and D and trimming were deduced from the DNA. The sample table shows more than 65,000 clones, and roughly 91% are seen once. The ten largest make up 6.6% of the sample.

Collaborating institutions collected whole blood in K2EDTA tubes following their own protocols. Collaborator samples were shipped for TCRbeta analysis as frozen whole blood, isolated PBMCs, or DNA extracted from either sample type. This chain joins TRBV7-2 to TRBJ2-7; TRBD1 aligns with 8 central bases. The sequence was collected from a man aged 45-65 years with active COVID-19. Sequenced input: peripheral blood. The CDR3 protein sequence reads: CASSLQGAEHEQYF. DNA sequence: TGTGCCAGCAGCTTACAGGGGGCTGAACACGAGCAGTACTTC.